This T cell receptor beta chain was observed in a study of blood T cell repertoires in COVID-19. Study in general: Samples taken during acute and convalescent COVID-19 were collected in the United States, Italy and Spain. The cDNA or gDNA used as material had been derived from T cells, B-cell-depleted T cells, or PBMCs.

Clones were read by immunoSEQ multiplex PCR, and TCRdb kept only the in-frame ones, dropping some. The table has fewer than 130,000 clones, approximately 68% seen once; the top ten hold roughly 7.5%. V shed 1 base and J shed 7 bases, with 17 bases lying between them. CDR1 SEHNR and CDR2 FQNEAQ come from the germline V gene (reference sequence). The CDR3 has 15 amino acids. The table lists this clone with many counts. The gene calls are TRBV7-9 and TRBJ2-7, with a weak D call TRBD1 (6 bases). The sequenced material came from peripheral blood. The sequence came from a woman aged 60 to 75 with acute or convalescent COVID-19. The CDR3 DNA reads as TGTGCCAGCAGCTTAGGGGACAAGGGATCTCGGGAGCAGTACTTC. It specifies CASSLGDKGSREQYF.